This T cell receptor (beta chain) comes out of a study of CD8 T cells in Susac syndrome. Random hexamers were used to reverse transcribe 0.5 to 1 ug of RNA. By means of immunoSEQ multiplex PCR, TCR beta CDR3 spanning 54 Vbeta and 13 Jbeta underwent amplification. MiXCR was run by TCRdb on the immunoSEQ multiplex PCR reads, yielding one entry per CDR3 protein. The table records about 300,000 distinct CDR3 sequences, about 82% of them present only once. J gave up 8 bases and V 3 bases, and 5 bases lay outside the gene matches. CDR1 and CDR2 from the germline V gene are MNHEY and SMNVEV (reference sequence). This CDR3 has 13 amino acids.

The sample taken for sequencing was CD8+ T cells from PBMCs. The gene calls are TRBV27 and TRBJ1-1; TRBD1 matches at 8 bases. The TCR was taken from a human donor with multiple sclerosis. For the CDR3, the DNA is TGTGCCAGCAGTTTGTTCGGACAGGGAGAAGCTTTCTTT. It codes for CASSLFGQGEAFF.